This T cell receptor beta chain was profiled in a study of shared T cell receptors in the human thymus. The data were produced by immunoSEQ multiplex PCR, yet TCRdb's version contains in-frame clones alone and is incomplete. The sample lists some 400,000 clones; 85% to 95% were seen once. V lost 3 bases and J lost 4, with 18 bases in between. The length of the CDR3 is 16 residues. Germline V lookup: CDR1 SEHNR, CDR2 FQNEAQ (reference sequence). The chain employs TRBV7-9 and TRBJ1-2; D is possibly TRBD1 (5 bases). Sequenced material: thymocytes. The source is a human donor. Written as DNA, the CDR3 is TGTGCCAGCAGCTTGTGGGGGAAGGCGGCGGGCTATGGCTACACCTTC. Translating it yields CASSLWGKAAGYGYTF.